This TCR beta chain was profiled in a study of blood T cell repertoires in COVID-19. With 6 bases clipped from V and 5 bases from J, the junction kept 4 bases outside the gene matches. The germline gives CDR1 KGHDR, CDR2 SFDVKD. CDR3 length: 13 residues. TCRdb's copy holds only in-frame clones and misses some; the assay was immunoSEQ multiplex PCR. The sample lists tens of thousands of clones; 73% were seen once. The chain has TRBV24-1 and TRBJ2-3, with TRBD1 matching over 7 bases. The receptor's source is a woman aged 70 to 79 with acute or convalescent COVID-19. The sequenced material came from peripheral blood. The CDR3 DNA is TGTGCCACCAGTCGACAGGGCATAGATACGCAGTATTTT. Amino acids: CATSRQGIDTQYF.